A selection of T cell receptor beta chains follows, all from one sample in a study of regulatory T cells in long-lasting Graves disease. TCRdb ran MiXCR on the multiplex PCR reads and lists one entry per CDR3 protein. Of roughly 500,000 distinct CDR3 sequences listed, around 12% are singletons. This sample also belongs to another study, concerning T cells in Graves' hyperthyroidism and ophthalmopathy.

This specimen consisted of peripheral blood mononuclear cells (PBMCs), obtained at new diagnosis, from a patient treated with antithyroid drugs. The source is a woman in her thirties with Graves disease. Each CDR3 is given with its conserved first and last residue. The order of the fields is V gene, CDR3 protein.

TRBV20-1,CSARPEQGANTYEQYF
TRBV20-1,CSAREAASKRGTQYF
TRBV2,CASTLNTEAFF
TRBV20-1,CSASRDRVAGGFYNEQFF
TRBV6-1,CASSGSPTGTTIYF
TRBV6-5,CASSYPVGTEKLFF
TRBV18,CASSKGSNEKLFF
TRBV11-2,CASSYPGQGRPYEQYF
TRBV7-2,CASSLRPFPYEQYF
TRBV19,CASSEGRGHGYTF
TRBV12-3/TRBV12-4,CASSRGQGINYGYTF
TRBV14,CASSQERTSGRSSYNEQFF
TRBV11-3,CASSLGGQNTEAFF
TRBV20-1,CSVNARNQETQYF
TRBV20-1,CSARDQFSTDTQYF
TRBV29-1,CSVAGGRGPYEQYF
TRBV3-1,CASSQMTGAPSGEKLFF
TRBV9,CASSVGASGSTRQFF
TRBV7-9,CASSLGGRFNEQFF
TRBV28,CASSFPGNEQYF
TRBV7-3,CASSLFGGTSGRAGFYEQYF
TRBV28,CASSSSDRPQPETQYF
TRBV5-6,CASSLDRGTHQETQYF
TRBV18,CASSPLASGTSYNEQFF
TRBV13,CASSNTGTGGVNEQFF
TRBV28,CASSSAKGGGLYGYTF
TRBV11-1,CASSRATNADTQYF
TRBV27,CASSFRDRVGIQYF
TRBV11-2,CASSSPRQPFSGNTIYF
TRBV10-3,CATGGTGGNEQYF
TRBV18,CASSPGGETQYF